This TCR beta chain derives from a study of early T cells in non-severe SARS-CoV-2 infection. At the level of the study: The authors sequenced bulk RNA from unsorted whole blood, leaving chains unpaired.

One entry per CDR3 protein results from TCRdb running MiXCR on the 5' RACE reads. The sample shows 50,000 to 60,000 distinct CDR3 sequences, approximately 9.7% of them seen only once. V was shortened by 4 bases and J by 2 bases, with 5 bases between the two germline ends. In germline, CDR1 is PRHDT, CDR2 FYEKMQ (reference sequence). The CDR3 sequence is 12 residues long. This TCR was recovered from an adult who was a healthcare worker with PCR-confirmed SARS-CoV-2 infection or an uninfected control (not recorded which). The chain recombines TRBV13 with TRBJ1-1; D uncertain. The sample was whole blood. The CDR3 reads CASSWFNTEAFF. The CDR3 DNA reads TGTGCCAGCAGCTGGTTCAACACTGAAGCTTTCTTT.